The next 24 T cell receptor beta chains were all read from a single sample in a study of T cell responses to AZD1222 COVID-19 vaccine. Only in-frame clones appear in the TCRdb table, and some are missing; sequencing was by immunoSEQ multiplex PCR. The sample comprises over 75,000 clones, 70% to 90% of which are singletons, and 9.5% to 13% rests with the top ten. The source material was peripheral blood, sampled 28 days after the second AZD1222 dose. The receptors derive from an adult who received the AZD1222 COVID-19 vaccine.

The rearrangement uses TRBV6-2 or TRBV6-3 and TRBJ1-1, with 7 nucleotides matching TRBD1. V shed 5 bases and J 2 bases; nucleotides not matched to a gene: 23. The germline CDR1 and CDR2 sequences are MNHEY and SVGEGT. The CDR3 covers 20 residues. The CDR3: CASSHPSNIYGTDRNTEAFF. DNA for the CDR3: TGTGCCAGCAGTCACCCCTCTAACATATATGGGACAGACAGAAACACTGAAGCTTTCTTT.

The chain uses TRBV5-1 and TRBJ1-1; tentative D call: TRBD1 (5 bases). V dropped 4 bases and J dropped 1 base, with 11 bases sitting between them. This CDR3 is built from 14 residues. Germline CDR1 and CDR2: SGHRS and YFSETQ. Here the CDR3 reads CASSNPGTNTEAFF. The CDR3, as DNA: TGCGCCAGCAGCAATCCAGGGACGAACACTGAAGCTTTCTTT.

The chain recombines TRBV28 with TRBJ1-3; D is unresolved. The CDR3 has 14 amino acids. Trimming took 5 bases from V and 1 from J, leaving 9 bases between them. Germline V CDR1 and CDR2: MDHEN, SYDVKM. The chain's CDR3 is CASSRGRSGNTIYF. The CDR3 coding sequence is TGTGCCAGCAGTCGTGGGAGATCTGGAAACACCATATATTTT. Variable domain in full (rest from reference TRBV28 and TRBJ1-3): DVKVTQSSRYLVKRTGEKVFLECVQDMDHENMFWYRQDPGLGLRLIYFSYDVKMKEKGDIPEGYSVSREKKERFSLILESASTNQTSMYLCASSRGRSGNTIYFGEGSWLTVV.

In this sample, this clone turned up a few times. The chain employs TRBV7-6 and TRBJ1-5; the D gene is possibly TRBD1 (6 bases). V dropped 5 bases and J dropped 0 bases, with 17 bases sitting between them. The CDR3 is 17 residues long. The germline V gene has CDR1 SGHVS and CDR2 FNYEAQ. CDR3 bases: TGTGCCAGCAGCCCTCTTCCGGGACAACATAGCAATCAGCCCCAGCATTTT. Translated: CASSPLPGQHSNQPQHF.

The chain joins TRBV28 to TRBJ1-6; a weak D match, TRBD1 (5 bases). Germline V lookup: CDR1 MDHEN, CDR2 SYDVKM. V lost 7 bases and J 11 bases, leaving 15 bases between the germline ends. This CDR3 has 13 residues. In DNA, the CDR3 is TGTGCCAGCATGGGGGGGGGTGGTCCACCCCTCCACTTT. This translates into CASMGGGGPPLHF.

This rearrangement joins TRBV5-6 to TRBJ1-5, with TRBD1 identical over 7 bases. CDR1 and CDR2 from the germline V gene are SGHDT and YYEEEE. J gave up 0 bases and V 4 bases, and 4 bases lay outside the gene matches. The CDR3 has 15 residues. The DNA of the CDR3 is TGTGCCAGCAGCCGGACAGGTCATAGCAATCAGCCCCAGCATTTT. It encodes CASSRTGHSNQPQHF.

The chain joins TRBV15 to TRBJ2-5, with TRBD1 matching 8 bases. This CDR3 is 15 amino acids long. V was pared by 3 bases and J by 5 bases, with 8 bases of the junction left unmatched. The germline V gene has CDR1 LNHNV and CDR2 YYDKDF (reference sequence). The CDR3: CATSSMDRAGETQYF. The CDR3 region has the DNA TGTGCCACCAGCAGTATGGACAGGGCGGGGGAGACCCAGTACTTC.

The genes are TRBV5-8 and TRBJ2-5; TRBD2 aligns across 15 bases. The CDR3 length is 17 residues. From germline, CDR1 is SGHTS and CDR2 YDEGEE. V lost 4 bases, J lost 2 bases, and 6 bases stayed unmatched. The CDR3 here is CASSPGLAGGAQETQYF. The CDR3 DNA reads as TGTGCCAGCAGCCCGGGACTAGCGGGGGGAGCTCAAGAGACCCAGTACTTC.

This clone was detected a few times. The J gene is TRBJ1-5, the V gene TRBV6-4, with D possibly TRBD1 on 6 matching bases. The CDR3 spans 12 residues. CDR1 is MRHNA, CDR2 SNTAGT, per germline. CDR3 sequence (DNA): TGTGTATCGGACAGCCTCAATCAGCCCCAGCATTTT. This gives the protein CVSDSLNQPQHF.

A single count supports this clone. This chain uses TRBV4-3 with TRBJ1-6; 10 positions agree with TRBD1. V was pared by 0 bases and J by 8 bases, with 1 base of the junction left unmatched. The germline V gene has CDR1 LGHNA and CDR2 YSLEER. CDR3 length equals 15 residues. The CDR3 region is CASSQDGTGDSPLHF. As DNA, the CDR3 is TGCGCCAGCAGCCAAGACGGGACAGGGGATTCACCCCTCCACTTT.

This rearrangement joins TRBV13 to TRBJ2-1; the D gene is possibly TRBD1 (6 bases). The CDR3 totals 19 residues. Germline CDR1 and CDR2: PRHDT and FYEKMQ (reference sequence). Deletions cut 0 bases from V and 2 bases from J, with 20 bases between. CDR3 bases: TGTGCCAGCAGCTTAGGCCGCAGGTTCCGGGCAGGGGCCTACAATGAGCAGTTCTTC. It translates to CASSLGRRFRAGAYNEQFF.

The V gene is TRBV6-2 or TRBV6-3, the J gene TRBJ2-7; TRBD2 is a possible D gene (6 bases). CDR1 is MNHEY, CDR2 SVGEGT, per germline. Trimming removed 6 bases from V and 4 bases from J, with 13 bases in between. CDR3 length equals 13 residues. In DNA, the CDR3 is TGTGCCAGCAGCCCACTAGCAAGGTACGAGCAGTACTTC. It encodes CASSPLARYEQYF.

The V and J genes are TRBV7-9 and TRBJ2-2, with D possibly being TRBD1 or TRBD2 (5 bases each). The CDR3 runs to 13 residues. The V gene lost 5 bases and the J gene lost 5 bases, with 9 bases spanning the gap. CDR1 SEHNR and CDR2 FQNEAQ come from the germline V gene (reference sequence). The CDR3 DNA follows: TGTGCCAGCAGCCCAGGGACGACCGGGGAGCTGTTTTTT. Protein product: CASSPGTTGELFF.

This chain uses TRBV6-1 with TRBJ2-1; TRBD1 or TRBD2 may be the D gene (6 bases each). The length of the CDR3 is 16 residues. Trimming shortened V by 2 bases and J by 5 bases, and 16 bases separated the two germline ends. CDR1 is MNHNS and CDR2 is SASEGT in the germline V gene. This CDR3 reads CASSERRDTPDNEQFF. The CDR3 coding sequence is TGTGCCAGCAGTGAAAGGAGGGACACGCCCGACAATGAGCAGTTCTTC.

The chain joins TRBV7-9 to TRBJ1-5; TRBD1 matches at 9 bases. There are 15 residues in the CDR3. The ends lost 5 bases at V and 0 bases at J; junction bases unmatched: 2. The germline V gene encodes CDR1 SEHNR and CDR2 FQNEAQ (reference sequence). CDR3 nucleotides: TGTGCCAGCAGCGGACAGGGGAGTAGCAATCAGCCCCAGCATTTT. Its protein is CASSGQGSSNQPQHF.

The V gene is TRBV2, the J gene TRBJ2-2; D unclear. Germline loops: CDR1 SNHLY, CDR2 FYNNEI. The germline V and J ends were trimmed by 3 bases and 6 bases, with 11 bases remaining between them. This CDR3 has 14 amino acids. CDR3 DNA sequence: TGTGCCAGCAGTGACAGGAGCTTGGCCGGGGAGCTGTTTTTT. Protein sequence: CASSDRSLAGELFF. Drawing the rest from reference TRBV2 and TRBJ2-2, the complete variable domain is EPEVTQTPSHQVTQMGQEVILRCVPISNHLYFYWYRQILGQKVEFLVSFYNNEISEKSEIFDDQFSVERPDGSNFTLKIRSTKLEDSAMYFCASSDRSLAGELFFGEGSRLTVL.

The chain employs TRBV5-1 and TRBJ2-7, with a weak D call TRBD2 (6 bases). V gave up 1 base and J gave up 3 bases, with 11 bases separating them. This CDR3 has 14 residues. Germline-derived CDR1 and CDR2 are SGHRS and YFSETQ. The CDR3 region is CASSLLRGGYEQYF. The CDR3 nucleotides read TGCGCCAGCAGCTTGCTGCGGGGTGGCTACGAGCAGTACTTC.

This sequence joins TRBV18 and TRBJ2-1; maybe TRBD1 (5 bases). The V end lost 9 bases, the J end lost 8 bases, and 17 bases lay between the germline ends. The CDR3 has 13 amino acids. Looked up from germline, CDR1 is KGHSH and CDR2 is LQKENI. Here the CDR3 DNA reads TGTGCCAGTAAACCCCAGGGCATCCATGAGCAGTTCTTC. It is translated as CASKPQGIHEQFF.

The J gene is TRBJ2-1, the V gene TRBV6-6, with D perhaps TRBD2 (6 bases). Per germline, CDR1 MNHNY and CDR2 SVGAGI (reference sequence). Trimming removed 2 bases at V and 8 bases at J, with 16 bases between. The CDR3 runs to 15 residues. This CDR3 reads CASSYEGLIWDEQFF. DNA of the CDR3: TGTGCCAGCAGTTACGAGGGACTGATTTGGGATGAGCAGTTCTTC.

The rearrangement links TRBV4-3 to TRBJ1-1, with D unclear. The CDR3 totals 13 residues. Per the germline V gene, CDR1 is LGHNA and CDR2 is YSLEER. Trimming pared 0 bases from V and 4 bases from J, leaving 6 bases between. The CDR3 protein is CASSQDESTEAFF. In nucleotides, the CDR3 is TGCGCCAGCAGCCAAGATGAGTCCACTGAAGCTTTCTTT.

This rearrangement joins TRBV7-2 to TRBJ1-2, with D perhaps TRBD1 (5 bases). The CDR3 extends over 16 amino acids. Germline CDR1 reads SGHTA; CDR2 reads FQGNSA. The V end lost 0 bases, the J end lost 7 bases, and 18 bases lay between the germline ends. CDR3 in DNA: TGTGCCAGCAGCTTAGCATGGGCTGGGGCTTATTCTGGCTACACCTTC. Protein: CASSLAWAGAYSGYTF.

J is TRBJ1-1 and V is TRBV4-3; 11 bases line up with TRBD1. Germline V CDR1 and CDR2: LGHNA, YSLEER. This CDR3 has 16 amino acids. Trimming at V came to 2 bases and at J to 5 bases, leaving 7 bases not matched to a gene. CDR3 nucleotide sequence: TGCGCCAGCAGCCAATCACCGGGACAGGGGGAAACTGAAGCTTTCTTT. It is translated as CASSQSPGQGETEAFF.

This rearrangement joins TRBV18 to TRBJ1-4; the D is unclear. V was clipped by 3 bases and J by 7 bases, with 12 bases between them. The V gene's germline CDR1 is KGHSH and CDR2 LQKENI. The CDR3 loop spans 14 amino acids. CDR3 bases: TGTGCCAGCTCACCGGAAAGGGCCAGTGAAAAACTGTTTTTT. It is translated as CASSPERASEKLFF.

The chain uses TRBV9 and TRBJ2-2; TRBD1 aligns across 7 bases. Unmatched junction bases numbered 10, after V lost 3 bases and J lost 5 bases. Germline lookup yields CDR1 SGDLS and CDR2 YYNGEE. CDR3 length: 16 residues. DNA of the CDR3: TGTGCCAGCAGCGGAATAGACAGGGTCGGTACCGGGGAGCTGTTTTTT. This codes for CASSGIDRVGTGELFF.